These 20 T cell receptor beta chains were all obtained from the same sample, sequenced in a study of graft-versus-host responses after intestinal transplantation. Here immunoSEQ multiplex PCR was the method, and the copy in TCRdb shows in-frame clones only, minus some. The sample has more than 80,000 clones; 80% to 85% are singletons. No antigen is known for these receptors. This sample comprised unstimulated CD8+ T cells sorted from spleen or lymph node cells, obtained before intestinal transplant. These TCRs come from a human donor who received an intestinal transplant.

The rearrangement joins TRBV4-2 to TRBJ1-2; 7 bases are a match to TRBD1. The germline CDR1 and CDR2 sequences are LGHNA and YNFKEQ. The CDR3 contains 15 residues. Losses at the gene ends were 6 bases for V and 4 bases for J; bases not matched to a gene: 11. CDR3 in amino acids: CASSPTGEGGYGYTF. CDR3 nucleotide sequence: TGTGCCAGCAGTCCTACAGGGGAAGGAGGCTATGGCTACACCTTC.

This sequence joins TRBV5-8 and TRBJ2-1; D is undetermined. This CDR3 comprises 11 residues. Trimming stripped 1 base from V and 9 bases from J, with 5 bases between. Per germline, CDR1 SGHTS and CDR2 YDEGEE. The CDR3 sequence: CASSLLSEQFF. The CDR3 nucleotides are TGTGCCAGCAGCTTGCTAAGTGAGCAGTTCTTC.

The chain carries TRBV9 and TRBJ2-7; D is perhaps TRBD1 (6 bases). Germline CDR1 SGDLS, CDR2 YYNGEE. V dropped 0 bases and J dropped 1 base, with 8 bases sitting between them. The CDR3 sequence is 14 residues long. CDR3 nucleotides: TGTGCCAGCAGCGTAGATACAGGGTCCTACGAGCAGTACTTC. This encodes CASSVDTGSYEQYF.

This rearrangement joins TRBV28 to TRBJ2-3, with D possibly being TRBD2 (6 bases). Trimming took off 1 base at V and 9 bases at J, with 14 bases between the two ends. The germline V gene has CDR1 MDHEN and CDR2 SYDVKM. CDR3 size: 14 residues. CDR3 nucleotide sequence: TGTGCCAGCAGTTTATCCGGAGGAGGGGAGACGCAGTATTTT. It specifies CASSLSGGGETQYF.

This clone was found a few times. For the CDR3, the DNA is TGCGCCAGCAGCCAAGGCGGCTCGGAGGTTGAGCAGTACTTC. Its translation is CASSQGGSEVEQYF. The chain is built from TRBV4-1 and TRBJ2-7; D possibly corresponds to TRBD2 (5 bases). V was clipped by 1 base and J by 7 bases, with 14 bases between them. CDR1 and CDR2 (germline): MGHRA, YSYEKL. This CDR3 spans 14 amino acids.

The chain joins TRBV6-6 to TRBJ2-3; D uncertain. V lost 6 bases and J 2 bases, leaving 6 bases between the germline ends. The germline V gene encodes CDR1 MNHNY and CDR2 SVGAGI (reference sequence). The CDR3 consists of 12 residues. The CDR3 reads CASSTDTDTQYF. In DNA form, the CDR3 reads TGTGCCAGCAGCACCGACACAGATACGCAGTATTTT.

The rearrangement joins TRBV7-9 to TRBJ2-7; 7 bases line up with TRBD2. The CDR3 contains 15 residues. The junction had 12 bases not matched to a gene; V was cut back by 5 bases and J by 5 bases. Germline V CDR1 and CDR2: SEHNR, FQNEAQ (reference sequence). For the CDR3, the DNA is TGTGCCAGCAGCGAAGGGAGGGCTACTCGAGACGAGCAGTACTTC. Protein: CASSEGRATRDEQYF. The full variable domain, its missing parts supplied by reference TRBV7-9 and TRBJ2-7, is DTGVSQNPRHKITKRGQNVTFRCDPISEHNRLYWYRQTLGQGPEFLTYFQNEAQLEKSRLLSDRFSAERPKGSFSTLEIQRTEQGDSAMYLCASSEGRATRDEQYFGPGTRLTVT.

This clone showed up just a few times. The chain combines TRBV5-6 with TRBJ2-2; D unresolved. The CDR3 loop spans 12 amino acids. The V gene's germline CDR1 is SGHDT and CDR2 YYEEEE. Trimming removed 0 bases at V and 7 bases at J, with 4 bases between. The CDR3 is CASSLAVGELFF. The CDR3 DNA is TGTGCCAGCAGCTTGGCTGTCGGGGAGCTGTTTTTT.

This rearrangement joins TRBV28 to TRBJ2-7; a weak D match, TRBD1 (6 bases). This CDR3 is 14 amino acids long. Trimming shortened V by 4 bases and J by 2 bases, and 12 bases separated the two germline ends. The germline gives CDR1 MDHEN, CDR2 SYDVKM. The chain's CDR3 is CASSSPGHPYEQYF. The CDR3 DNA reads as TGTGCCAGCAGTTCGCCGGGACACCCCTACGAGCAGTACTTC. Full variable domain (remainder filled in from reference TRBV28 and TRBJ2-7): DVKVTQSSRYLVKRTGEKVFLECVQDMDHENMFWYRQDPGLGLRLIYFSYDVKMKEKGDIPEGYSVSREKKERFSLILESASTNQTSMYLCASSSPGHPYEQYFGPGTRLTVT.

The V gene is TRBV11-2, the J gene TRBJ1-2; 8 bases are a match to TRBD1. V shed 1 base, J shed 6 bases, and the junction held 1 base outside the gene matches. Germline CDR1 is SGHAT and CDR2 is FQNNGV. The CDR3 covers 13 residues. Here the CDR3 DNA reads TGTGCCAGCAGCTTAGTCAGGGGGCATGGCTACACCTTC. This translates into CASSLVRGHGYTF.

This chain joins TRBV2 and TRBJ1-3, with D possibly TRBD1 on 6 matching bases. Per germline, CDR1 SNHLY and CDR2 FYNNEI. The CDR3 has 14 residues. Trimming shortened V by 6 bases and J by 5 bases, and 14 bases separated the two germline ends. CDR3 region: CASRASGQRNTIYF. DNA for the CDR3: TGTGCCAGCAGGGCCAGCGGACAGAGAAACACCATATATTTT.

The chain joins TRBV6-1 to TRBJ1-1, with no clear D. Between the trimmed V and J ends, which lost 4 bases and 5 bases, there was a span of 8 bases. Germline V gene lookup returns CDR1 MNHNS and CDR2 SASEGT. The CDR3 covers 12 residues. CDR3 region: CASSGLGTEAFF. DNA for the CDR3: TGTGCCAGCAGTGGATTAGGGACTGAAGCTTTCTTT.

The chain joins TRBV7-7 to TRBJ1-1, with TRBD1 matching 10 bases. The CDR3 runs 13 residues. CDR1 and CDR2 from the germline V gene are SSHAT and FNYEAQ (reference sequence). With V trimmed by 3 bases and J by 5 bases, 0 bases remained unmatched. The CDR3: CASSLGQGTEAFF. In DNA form, the CDR3 reads TGTGCCAGCAGCTTGGGACAGGGGACTGAAGCTTTCTTT.

This sequence joins TRBV10-1 and TRBJ2-5, with TRBD2 matching 7 bases. The CDR3 is 16 amino acids. Germline values: CDR1 WNHNN, CDR2 SYGVQD (reference sequence). V lost 6 bases to trimming and J lost 4 bases; unmatched junction nucleotides: 14. The CDR3 nucleotides are TGCGCCAGCAGGGAGAGATCCGGGACTACCCGAGAGACCCAGTACTTC. It yields the protein CASRERSGTTRETQYF.

The rearrangement uses TRBV4-2 and TRBJ2-3; TRBD2 might be the D (5 bases). The CDR3 contains 19 residues. V lost 0 bases, J lost 4 bases, and 23 bases lay in between. The germline V gene has CDR1 LGHNA and CDR2 YNFKEQ. CDR3 loop: CASSQELYGKLVAADTQYF. CDR3 coding DNA: TGTGCCAGCAGCCAAGAATTGTACGGGAAACTCGTTGCGGCAGATACGCAGTATTTT.

The V and J genes are TRBV5-4 and TRBJ1-1; TRBD1 might be the D (6 bases). The CDR3 loop spans 12 amino acids. Germline assignment: CDR1 SGHNT and CDR2 YYREEE (reference sequence). V was cut by 2 bases and J by 6 bases, with 8 bases left in between. CDR3 sequence reads: CASSFGGPEAFF. The DNA for the CDR3 is TGTGCCAGCAGCTTTGGGGGGCCTGAAGCTTTCTTT.

This chain links TRBV27 with TRBJ2-1; no definite D call. This CDR3 is built from 17 residues. V was cut by 6 bases and J by 0 bases, with 18 bases left in between. Germline loops: CDR1 MNHEY, CDR2 SMNVEV (reference sequence). This CDR3 reads CASSANTDPISYNEQFF. As DNA, the CDR3 is TGTGCCAGCAGCGCAAACACCGATCCGATCTCCTACAATGAGCAGTTCTTC.

The rearrangement links TRBV11-2 to TRBJ2-4, with a weak D call TRBD1 (5 bases). Germline CDR1 is SGHAT and CDR2 is FQNNGV. The CDR3 runs to 15 residues. The germline V and J ends were trimmed by 1 base and 4 bases, with 11 bases remaining between them. CDR3 coding DNA: TGTGCCAGCAGCTTAGGGGGCTCATTAAAAAACATTCAGTACTTC. This gives the protein CASSLGGSLKNIQYF.

This chain joins TRBV27 and TRBJ2-4; 11 bases match TRBD2. The CDR3 spans 16 residues. The germline V gene has CDR1 MNHEY and CDR2 SMNVEV (reference sequence). J was trimmed by 4 bases and V by 5 bases; bases with no gene match: 7. CDR3 residues: CASSPIGTSGKNIQYF. CDR3 coding DNA: TGTGCCAGCAGTCCCATAGGGACTAGCGGAAAAAACATTCAGTACTTC.

The genes are TRBV2 and TRBJ2-7; 8 nucleotides line up with TRBD2. The CDR3 has 16 residues. V gave up 8 bases and J gave up 0 bases; unmatched junction bases: 12. The V gene's germline CDR1 is SNHLY and CDR2 FYNNEI. The CDR3 spells CASLPLIAGSSYEQYF. The CDR3 DNA is TGTGCCAGCCTACCCTTAATAGCGGGGTCCTCCTACGAGCAGTACTTC.